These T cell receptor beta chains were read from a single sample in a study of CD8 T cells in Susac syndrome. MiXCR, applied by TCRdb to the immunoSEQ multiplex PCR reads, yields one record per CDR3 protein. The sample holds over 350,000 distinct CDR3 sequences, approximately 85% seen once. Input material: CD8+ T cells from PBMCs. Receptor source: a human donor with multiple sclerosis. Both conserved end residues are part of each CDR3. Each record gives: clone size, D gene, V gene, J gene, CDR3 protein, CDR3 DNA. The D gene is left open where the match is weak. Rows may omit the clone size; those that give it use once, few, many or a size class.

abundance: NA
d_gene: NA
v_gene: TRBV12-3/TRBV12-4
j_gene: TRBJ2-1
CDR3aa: CASSRPSFNEQFF
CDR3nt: TGTGCCAGCAGTAGACCCTCCTTTAATGAGCAGTTCTTC

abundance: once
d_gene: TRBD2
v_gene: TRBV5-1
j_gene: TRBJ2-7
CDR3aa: CASSLFSGSLDEQYF
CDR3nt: TGCGCCAGCAGCTTGTTTAGCGGGAGCCTCGACGAGCAGTACTTC

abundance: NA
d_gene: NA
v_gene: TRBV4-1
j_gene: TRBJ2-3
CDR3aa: CASSQVPFDTDTQYF
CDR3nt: TGCGCCAGCAGCCAAGTACCCTTTGACACAGATACGCAGTATTTT

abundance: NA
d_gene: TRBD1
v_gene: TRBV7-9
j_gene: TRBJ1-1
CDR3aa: CASSLIGQGLMAEAFF
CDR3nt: TGTGCCAGCAGCTTAATTGGACAGGGTTTGATGGCTGAAGCTTTCTTT

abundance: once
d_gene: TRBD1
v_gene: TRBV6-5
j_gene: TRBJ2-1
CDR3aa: CASSYTGQVVSNEQFF
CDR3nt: TGTGCCAGCAGTTATACGGGACAGGTTGTGTCCAATGAGCAGTTCTTC

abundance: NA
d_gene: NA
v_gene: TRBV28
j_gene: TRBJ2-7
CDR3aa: CASRGGVQGRGFYEQYF
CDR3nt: TGTGCCAGCAGGGGCGGAGTGCAGGGTAGGGGATTTTACGAGCAGTACTTC

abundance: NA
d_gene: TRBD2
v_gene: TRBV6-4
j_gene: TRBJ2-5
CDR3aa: CASSDSPGGQETQYF
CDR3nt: TGTGCCAGCAGCGACTCGCCGGGGGGGCAAGAGACCCAGTACTTC

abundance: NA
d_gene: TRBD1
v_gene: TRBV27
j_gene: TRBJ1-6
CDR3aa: CASSLGQGAHIGSPLHF
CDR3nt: TGTGCCAGCAGTTTGGGACAGGGGGCCCATATAGGTTCACCCCTCCACTTT

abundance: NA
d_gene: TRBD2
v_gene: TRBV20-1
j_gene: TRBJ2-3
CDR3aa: CSAKHSGDTDTQYF
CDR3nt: TGCAGTGCTAAACACAGCGGGGACACAGATACGCAGTATTTT

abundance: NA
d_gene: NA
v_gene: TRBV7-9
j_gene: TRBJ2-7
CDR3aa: CASSAKGSTYEQYF
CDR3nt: TGTGCCAGCAGCGCTAAAGGCTCTACCTACGAGCAGTACTTC

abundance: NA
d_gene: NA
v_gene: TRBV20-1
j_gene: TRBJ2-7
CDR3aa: CSARESFLDYEQYF
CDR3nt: TGCAGTGCTAGAGAGAGTTTTCTGGACTACGAGCAGTACTTC